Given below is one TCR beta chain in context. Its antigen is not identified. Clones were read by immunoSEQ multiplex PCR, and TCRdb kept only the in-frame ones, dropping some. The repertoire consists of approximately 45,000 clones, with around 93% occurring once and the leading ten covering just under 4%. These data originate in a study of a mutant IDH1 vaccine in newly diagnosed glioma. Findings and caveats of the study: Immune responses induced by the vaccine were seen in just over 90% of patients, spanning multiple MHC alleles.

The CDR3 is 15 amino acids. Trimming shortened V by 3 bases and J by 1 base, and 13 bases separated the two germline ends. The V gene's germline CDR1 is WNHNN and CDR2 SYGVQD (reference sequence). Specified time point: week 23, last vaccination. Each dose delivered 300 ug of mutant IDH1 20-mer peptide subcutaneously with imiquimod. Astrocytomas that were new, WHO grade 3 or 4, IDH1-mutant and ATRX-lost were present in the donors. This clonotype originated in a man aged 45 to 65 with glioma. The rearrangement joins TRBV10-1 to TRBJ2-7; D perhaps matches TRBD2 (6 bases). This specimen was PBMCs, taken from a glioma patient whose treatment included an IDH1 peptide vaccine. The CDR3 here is CASSDAGRESYEQYF. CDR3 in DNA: TGCGCCAGCAGTGATGCGGGACGGGAGTCCTACGAGCAGTACTTC.